The 25 T cell receptor beta chains reported below all come from one sample, sequenced in a study of regulatory T cells in long-lasting Graves disease. As for time point: newly diagnosed GD, antithyroid drugs for less than 3 months. RNA extracted from PBMCs served as the sequencing template. Building the TCR beta libraries relied on iRepertoire HTBI primers, and CDR3 regions underwent Arm-PCR. TCRdb redid the calling of the multiplex PCR reads with MiXCR, one entry per CDR3 protein. This sample has some 410,000 distinct CDR3 sequences, with around 17% found just once. The data also belong to a second study, concerning T cells in Graves' hyperthyroidism and ophthalmopathy.

The material sequenced was peripheral blood mononuclear cells (PBMCs), taken at new diagnosis, from a patient treated with antithyroid drugs. These receptor sequences come from a young woman with Graves disease.

This clonotype was found a few times. At one boundary the junction diverges from the germline segment, which might be a read error. The chain carries TRBV11-3 and TRBJ2-4; possibly TRBD2 for D (6 bases). In germline, CDR1 is SGHNT, CDR2 YENEEA. The CDR3 loop spans 13 amino acids. The CDR3 is CASNLGNGGIQYF. CDR3 sequence (DNA): TGTGCCAGCAACTTAGGAAACGGGGGCATTCAGTACTTC.

The chain links TRBV6-5 to TRBJ2-3; no reliable D call. Germline-derived CDR1 and CDR2 are MNHEY and SVGAGI. The CDR3 runs 14 residues. V was trimmed by 4 bases and J by 3 bases, leaving 11 bases between them. CDR3: CASSSGPYTDTQYF. CDR3 DNA: TGTGCCAGCAGTTCCGGGCCTTATACAGATACGCAGTATTTT.

This clonotype was recorded at least ten times. This chain uses TRBV20-1 with TRBJ1-2, with TRBD1 as a possible D gene (5 bases). The CDR3 is made up of 12 amino acids. V was cut by 6 bases and J by 2 bases, with 10 bases left in between. Germline V gene sequence: CDR1 DFQATT, CDR2 SNEGSKA (reference sequence). This CDR3 is CSAGRQNYGYTF. CDR3 nucleotides: TGCAGTGCGGGACGCCAGAACTATGGCTACACCTTC.

This clonotype was recorded a few times. V usage is TRBV9 and J usage is TRBJ2-5; 8 nucleotides align to TRBD1. The CDR3 is made up of 14 amino acids. Germline values: CDR1 SGDLS, CDR2 YYNGEE. The ends lost 5 bases at V and 2 bases at J; junction bases unmatched: 5. The CDR3 reads CASSAGQGQETQYF. The CDR3 DNA reads TGTGCCAGCAGTGCCGGACAGGGACAAGAGACCCAGTACTTC.

This clonotype has just a few counts. V gene TRBV9 combines with J gene TRBJ2-6; no firm D call. This CDR3 region has 14 residues. V gave up 4 bases and J gave up 4 bases, with 9 bases separating them. The V gene's germline CDR1 is SGDLS and CDR2 YYNGEE. Here the CDR3 reads CASSTEFGANVLTF. CDR3 in DNA: TGTGCCAGCAGCACTGAATTCGGGGCCAACGTCCTGACTTTC.

In its sample, this clonotype was seen many times. This chain's CDR3 is CATSMRIWGADTQYF. The CDR3 DNA follows: TGTGCCACCAGCATGAGAATCTGGGGTGCAGATACGCAGTATTTT. This chain links TRBV15 with TRBJ2-3; unclear D gene. CDR1 and CDR2 (germline): LNHNV, YYDKDF (reference sequence). Trimming took 4 bases from V and 4 from J, leaving 15 bases between them. There are 15 residues in the CDR3.

The chain combines TRBV27 with TRBJ2-1; D is possibly TRBD1 or TRBD2 (5 bases each). CDR1 is MNHEY and CDR2 is SMNVEV in the germline V gene (reference sequence). Trimming took 4 bases from V and 8 from J, leaving 9 bases between them. The CDR3 is 12 residues long. CDR3 residues: CASSWQGDEQFF. CDR3 in DNA: TGTGCCAGCAGTTGGCAGGGAGATGAGCAGTTCTTC.

On this clonotype itself: Here the CDR3 omits its conserved ending phenylalanine or tryptophan, so a read error is the likely source. The chain couples TRBV28 to TRBJ1-2; D unclear. Germline values: CDR1 MDHEN, CDR2 SYDVKM. This CDR3 is 13 amino acids long. Trimming pared 4 bases from V and 5 bases from J, leaving 11 bases between. CDR3 residues: CASSSYSFYGYTL. In DNA form, the CDR3 reads TGTGCCAGCAGTTCGTACTCATTTTATGGCTACACCCTC.

This rearrangement joins TRBV27 to TRBJ2-7, with D perhaps matching TRBD2 (6 bases). The CDR3 consists of 15 residues. V dropped 3 bases and J dropped 0 bases, with 12 bases sitting between them. Germline CDR1 MNHEY, CDR2 SMNVEV (reference sequence). This CDR3 reads CASSFLGGSSYEQYF. The DNA for the CDR3 is TGTGCCAGCAGTTTTCTGGGGGGAAGCTCCTACGAGCAGTACTTC.

This clonotype was observed at least ten times. V gene TRBV10-1 combines with J gene TRBJ2-1, with D possibly matching TRBD2 (6 bases). The germline CDR1 and CDR2 sequences are WNHNN and SYGVQD (reference sequence). This CDR3 comprises 14 residues. V dropped 4 bases and J dropped 4 bases, with 11 bases sitting between them. The CDR3 loop is CASSASGVYNEQFF. CDR3 in DNA: TGCGCCAGCAGTGCTTCGGGGGTGTACAATGAGCAGTTCTTC.

This clonotype was observed at least ten times. The chain combines TRBV29-1 with TRBJ2-7; D may be TRBD1 or TRBD2 (5 bases each). The CDR3 runs to 12 residues. V was clipped by 4 bases and J by 7 bases, with 14 bases between them. The germline V gene encodes CDR1 SQVTM and CDR2 ANQGSEA. As DNA, the CDR3 is TGCAGCGTTGGGGACCTTAGAGGTGAGCAGTACTTC. It is translated as CSVGDLRGEQYF.

In this sample, this clonotype turned up a few times. The rearrangement uses TRBV9 and TRBJ1-2; 7 bases fit TRBD1. V lost 2 bases, J lost 6 bases, and 13 bases stayed unmatched. This CDR3 comprises 16 residues. Germline CDR1 reads SGDLS; CDR2 reads YYNGEE. Written as DNA, the CDR3 is TGTGCCAGCAGCGTTGTTTCAGACAGGGCCACCCATGGCTACACCTTC. It encodes CASSVVSDRATHGYTF.

This clonotype was detected ten times or more. The V call is TRBV7-2, the J call TRBJ2-1; perhaps TRBD2 as D (5 bases). Germline-derived CDR1 and CDR2 are SGHTA and FQGNSA. The CDR3 consists of 12 residues. Trimming removed 5 bases at V and 12 bases at J, with 14 bases between. The CDR3: CASSLLGEWQFF. The DNA of the CDR3 is TGTGCCAGCAGCCTCCTCGGGGAATGGCAGTTCTTC.

There are a few counts of this clonotype. This chain uses TRBV11-2 with TRBJ2-6; either TRBD1 or TRBD2 may fit D (5 bases each). The germline gives CDR1 SGHAT, CDR2 FQNNGV. V lost 11 bases and J lost 0, with 17 bases in between. The CDR3 contains 16 residues. In DNA, the CDR3 is TGTGCCGGGGCGGGTCTCCTCCACTCTGGGGCCAACGTCCTGACTTTC. This sequence encodes CAGAGLLHSGANVLTF.

There are many counts of this clonotype. V gene TRBV10-2 combines with J gene TRBJ2-2; 11 bases map to TRBD2. Unmatched junction bases numbered 1, after V lost 3 bases and J lost 1 base. The CDR3 contains 16 residues. Germline assignment: CDR1 WSHSY and CDR2 SAAADI. The CDR3 loop reads CASSDGLAGNTGELFF. As DNA, the CDR3 is TGCGCCAGCAGTGATGGACTAGCGGGGAACACCGGGGAGCTGTTTTTT.

As concerns this clonotype: At one boundary the junction diverges from the germline segment, which might be a read error. This chain uses TRBV18 with TRBJ2-5, with 8 bases identical to TRBD1. This CDR3 has 12 residues. Germline assignment: CDR1 KGHSH and CDR2 LQKENI. DNA of the CDR3: TGTGCCAGCCCACCAGGGGGCGAGACCCAGTACTTC. This encodes CASPPGGETQYF. The full variable domain, its missing parts supplied by reference TRBV18 and TRBJ2-5, is NAGVMQNPRHLVRRRGQEARLRCSPMKGHSHVYWYRQLPEEGLKFMVYLQKENIIDESGMPKERFSAEFPKEGPSILRIQQVVRGDSAAYFCASPPGGETQYFGPGTRLLVL.

The chain recombines TRBV28 with TRBJ2-2; TRBD2 matches 8 bases. With 1 base clipped from V and 5 bases from J, the junction kept 3 bases outside the gene matches. Germline values: CDR1 MDHEN, CDR2 SYDVKM. The CDR3 has 15 amino acids. CDR3 bases: TGTGCCAGCAGTTTATTCGGGGGGGTAACCGGGGAGCTGTTTTTT. This translates into CASSLFGGVTGELFF.

This clonotype has at least ten counts. This chain joins TRBV6-1 and TRBJ2-7, with a tentative D call TRBD2 (5 bases). Trimming pared 7 bases from V and 1 base from J, leaving 17 bases between. This CDR3 is 15 amino acids long. The germline V gene has CDR1 MNHNS and CDR2 SASEGT. CDR3 loop: CASTIGGRGSYEQYF. The DNA of the CDR3 is TGTGCCAGCACCATAGGCGGCCGCGGGTCCTACGAGCAGTACTTC.

The chain employs TRBV7-9 and TRBJ1-2; 7 nucleotides line up with TRBD1. V lost 5 bases and J lost 3; bases outside the gene matches: 12. This CDR3 comprises 16 residues. Germline V gene lookup returns CDR1 SEHNR and CDR2 FQNEAQ (reference sequence). CDR3 nucleotide sequence: TGTGCCAGCAGCAAGTCCGGGACAGATTCCTACTATGGCTACACCTTC. Translating it yields CASSKSGTDSYYGYTF. Combining the CDR3 with reference TRBV7-9 and TRBJ1-2 gives the whole variable domain DTGVSQNPRHKITKRGQNVTFRCDPISEHNRLYWYRQTLGQGPEFLTYFQNEAQLEKSRLLSDRFSAERPKGSFSTLEIQRTEQGDSAMYLCASSKSGTDSYYGYTFGSGTRLTVV.

This clonotype was seen repeatedly, ten times or more. This chain uses TRBV5-5 with TRBJ2-5; D ambiguous. Germline CDR1 and CDR2: SGHKS and YYEKEE (reference sequence). The CDR3 length is 13 residues. Trimming shortened V by 4 bases and J by 5 bases, and 12 bases separated the two germline ends. The CDR3 reads CASSNTPLETQYF. CDR3 in DNA: TGTGCCAGCAGCAATACACCTCTGGAGACCCAGTACTTC.

This clonotype was seen more than once but under ten times. Since a much larger clone is just one base distant, this may be a read error. The V gene is TRBV28, the J gene TRBJ2-3, with 11 bases fitting TRBD2. CDR1 and CDR2 (germline): MDHEN, SYDVKM. The CDR3 is 16 amino acids. The CDR3 here is CASSLLLAGEADTQCF. In DNA form, the CDR3 reads TGTGCCAGCAGTTTGTTACTAGCGGGAGAAGCGGATACGCAGTGTTTT.

The chain joins TRBV20-1 to TRBJ1-6; tentative D call: TRBD1 (5 bases). In germline, CDR1 is DFQATT, CDR2 SNEGSKA (reference sequence). This CDR3 is built from 13 residues. V was trimmed by 5 bases and J by 5 bases, leaving 10 bases between them. CDR3 DNA sequence: TGCAGTGCTCTCCGGGACCATAATTCACCCCTCCACTTT. Its translation: CSALRDHNSPLHF.

With respect to this clonotype: Possible read error: a much larger clone is one base away. DNA of the CDR3: TGTACCAGCAGCTTACAGCAGGGCACTGAAGCTTTCTTT. This encodes CTSSLQQGTEAFF. The rearrangement links TRBV11-2 to TRBJ1-1, with D maybe TRBD1 (5 bases). CDR3 length equals 13 residues. Germline values: CDR1 SGHAT, CDR2 FQNNGV.

The rearrangement links TRBV13 to TRBJ2-3; the D is unclear. Germline V lookup: CDR1 PRHDT, CDR2 FYEKMQ (reference sequence). The CDR3 length is 12 residues. V lost 5 bases, J lost 2 bases, and 5 bases lay in between. The CDR3 bases are TGTGCCAGCAGCATTGCCACAGATACGCAGTATTTT. It yields the protein CASSIATDTQYF.

This chain joins TRBV5-8 and TRBJ2-4; D is perhaps TRBD2 (6 bases). This CDR3 is 16 amino acids long. Trimming pared 0 bases from V and 0 bases from J, leaving 10 bases between. CDR1 and CDR2 (germline): SGHTS, YDEGEE. CDR3 DNA sequence: TGTGCCAGCAGCTTGGCCGGGGGTCAAGCCAAAAACATTCAGTACTTC. Its translation: CASSLAGGQAKNIQYF.